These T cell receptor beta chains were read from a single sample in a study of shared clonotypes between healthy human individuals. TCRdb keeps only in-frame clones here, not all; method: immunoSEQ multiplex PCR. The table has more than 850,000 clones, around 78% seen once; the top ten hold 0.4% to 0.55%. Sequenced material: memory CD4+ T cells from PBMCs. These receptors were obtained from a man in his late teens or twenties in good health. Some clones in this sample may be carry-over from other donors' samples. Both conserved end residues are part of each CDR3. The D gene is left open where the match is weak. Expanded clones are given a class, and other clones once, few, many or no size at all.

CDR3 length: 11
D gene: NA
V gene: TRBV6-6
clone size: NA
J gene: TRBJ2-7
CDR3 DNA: TGTGCCAGCAGTTTACGGAGGGAGCAGTACTTC
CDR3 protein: CASSLRREQYF

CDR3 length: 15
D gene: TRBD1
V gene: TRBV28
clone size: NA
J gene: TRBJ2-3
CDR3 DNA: TGTGCCAGCAGTTCGAAGGGGGCCGGCACAGATACGCAGTATTTT
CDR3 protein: CASSSKGAGTDTQYF

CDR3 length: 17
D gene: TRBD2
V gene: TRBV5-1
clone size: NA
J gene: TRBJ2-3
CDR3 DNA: TGCGCCAGCAGCCCCGGAAGCGGGAGGGCTAACACAGATACGCAGTATTTT
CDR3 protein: CASSPGSGRANTDTQYF

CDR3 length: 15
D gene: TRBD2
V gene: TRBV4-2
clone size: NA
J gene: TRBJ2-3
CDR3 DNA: TGTGCCAGCAGCCAAGGGGGACTACCCCCAGATACGCAGTATTTT
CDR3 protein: CASSQGGLPPDTQYF

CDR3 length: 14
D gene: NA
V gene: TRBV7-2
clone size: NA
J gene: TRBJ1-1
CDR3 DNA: TGTGCCAGCAGCTTACTAGGGGGAAACACTGAAGCTTTCTTT
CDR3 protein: CASSLLGGNTEAFF

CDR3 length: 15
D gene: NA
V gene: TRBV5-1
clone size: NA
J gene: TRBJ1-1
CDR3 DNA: TGCGCCAGCAGCTTGGACCGAATTGTGAACACTGAAGCTTTCTTT
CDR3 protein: CASSLDRIVNTEAFF

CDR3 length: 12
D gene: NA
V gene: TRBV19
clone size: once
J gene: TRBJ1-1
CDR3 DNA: TGTGCCAATTGGACCGTGAACACTGAAGCTTTCTTT
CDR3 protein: CANWTVNTEAFF

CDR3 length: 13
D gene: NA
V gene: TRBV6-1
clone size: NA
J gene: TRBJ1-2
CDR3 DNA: TGTGCCAGCGTGTCCGTGACCCGGGACGCAGGTCGATTC
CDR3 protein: CASVSVTRDAGRF

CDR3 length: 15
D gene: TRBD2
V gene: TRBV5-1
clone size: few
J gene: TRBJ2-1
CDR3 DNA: TGCGCCAGCAGCTCGGTAGCGGGAGGGCCTGGTGAGCAGTTCTTC
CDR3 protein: CASSSVAGGPGEQFF

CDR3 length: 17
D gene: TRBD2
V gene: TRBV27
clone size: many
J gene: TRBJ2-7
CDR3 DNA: TGTGCCAGCAGTTTATCGGCTAGCGGGTACGGCTCCTACGAGCAGTACTTC
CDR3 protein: CASSLSASGYGSYEQYF

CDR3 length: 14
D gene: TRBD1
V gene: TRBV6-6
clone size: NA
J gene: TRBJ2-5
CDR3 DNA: TGTGCCAGCAGTATGGGACAGGGGGTGGAGACCCAGTACTTC
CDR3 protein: CASSMGQGVETQYF

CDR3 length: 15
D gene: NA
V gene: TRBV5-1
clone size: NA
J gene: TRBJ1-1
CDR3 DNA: TGCGCCAGCAGTTCGTCCTCCCTTTATAACACTGAAGCTTTCTTT
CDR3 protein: CASSSSSLYNTEAFF

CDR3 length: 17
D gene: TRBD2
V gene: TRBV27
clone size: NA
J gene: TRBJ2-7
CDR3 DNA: TGTGCCAGCACCATACGCCCTGGACTAGCGGGAGTGTACGAGCAGTACTTC
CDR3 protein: CASTIRPGLAGVYEQYF

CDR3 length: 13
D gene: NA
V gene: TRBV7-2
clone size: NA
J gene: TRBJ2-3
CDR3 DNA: TGTGCCAGCAGCTCCCCTTTTTCCGGTACGCAGTATTTT
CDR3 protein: CASSSPFSGTQYF

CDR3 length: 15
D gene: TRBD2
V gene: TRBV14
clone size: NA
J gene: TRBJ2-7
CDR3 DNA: TGTGCCAGCAGCCACCGTGGGACTAGCTTCAACGAGCAGTACTTC
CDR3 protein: CASSHRGTSFNEQYF

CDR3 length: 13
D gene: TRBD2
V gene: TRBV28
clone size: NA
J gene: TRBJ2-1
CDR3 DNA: TGTGCCAGCAGTTTGATAGCGGGCAATGAGCAGTTCTTC
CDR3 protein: CASSLIAGNEQFF

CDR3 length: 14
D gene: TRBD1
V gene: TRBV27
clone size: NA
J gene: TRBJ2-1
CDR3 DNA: TGTGCCAGCAGTTGGGACAGGGTAAGCAATGAGCAGTTCTTC
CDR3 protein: CASSWDRVSNEQFF

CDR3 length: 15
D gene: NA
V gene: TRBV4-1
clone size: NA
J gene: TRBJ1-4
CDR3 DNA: TGCGCCAGCAGCCCCCGCGGGGCTCCTAATGAAAAACTGTTTTTT
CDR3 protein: CASSPRGAPNEKLFF

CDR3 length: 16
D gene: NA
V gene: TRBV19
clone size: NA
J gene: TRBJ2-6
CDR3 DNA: TGTGCCAGTAGCCGGGACTCCTGGGGTGGGGCCAACGTCCTGACTTTC
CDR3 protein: CASSRDSWGGANVLTF

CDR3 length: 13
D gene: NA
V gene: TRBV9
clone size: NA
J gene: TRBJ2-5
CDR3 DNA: TGTGCCAGCGGGGGGACAGACCAAGAGACCCAGTACTTC
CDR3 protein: CASGGTDQETQYF

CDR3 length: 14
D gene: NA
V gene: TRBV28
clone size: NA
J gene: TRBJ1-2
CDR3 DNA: TGTGCCAGCAGTTACAGAGTCCCCAACTATGGCTACACCTTC
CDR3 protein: CASSYRVPNYGYTF

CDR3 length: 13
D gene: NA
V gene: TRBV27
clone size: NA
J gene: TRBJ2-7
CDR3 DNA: TGTGCCAGCAGCCAGGGCCGGGCTGACGAGCAGTACTTC
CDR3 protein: CASSQGRADEQYF

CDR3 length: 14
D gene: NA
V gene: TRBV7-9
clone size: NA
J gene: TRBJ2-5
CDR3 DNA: TGTGCCAGCAGCTTGACCGGGACCCCCGCCACCCAGTACTTC
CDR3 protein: CASSLTGTPATQYF

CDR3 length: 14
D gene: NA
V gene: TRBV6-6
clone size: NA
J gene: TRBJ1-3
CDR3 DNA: TGTGCCAGCACTCAGGGGAAAGGTGGAAACACCATATATTTT
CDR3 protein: CASTQGKGGNTIYF

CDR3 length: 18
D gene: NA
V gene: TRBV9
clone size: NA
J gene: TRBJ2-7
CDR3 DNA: TGTGCCAGCAGCGGCCCCCCCGGGATTTGGGGTACCTCCTACGAGCAGTACTTC
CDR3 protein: CASSGPPGIWGTSYEQYF

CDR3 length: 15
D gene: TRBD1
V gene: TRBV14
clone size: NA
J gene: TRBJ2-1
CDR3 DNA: TGTGCCAGCAGCCCCTGGACAGGCTCCTACAATGAGCAGTTCTTC
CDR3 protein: CASSPWTGSYNEQFF

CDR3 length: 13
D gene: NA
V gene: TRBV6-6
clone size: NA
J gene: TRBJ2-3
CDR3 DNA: TGTGCCAGCAGTTTCCTCCCGGCGGATACGCAGTATTTT
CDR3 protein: CASSFLPADTQYF

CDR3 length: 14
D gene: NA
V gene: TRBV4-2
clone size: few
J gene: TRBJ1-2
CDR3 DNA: TGTGCCAGCAGCCAGCTCACGGGGGATGGAGGCTACACCTTC
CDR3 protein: CASSQLTGDGGYTF

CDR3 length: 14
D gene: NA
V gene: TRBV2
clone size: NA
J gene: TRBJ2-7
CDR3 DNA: TGTGCCAGCAGTGCCCTTGGGATTCGTAGCGAGCAGTACTTC
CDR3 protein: CASSALGIRSEQYF

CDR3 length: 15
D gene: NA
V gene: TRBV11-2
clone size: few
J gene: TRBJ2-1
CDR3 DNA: TGTGCCAGCAGCTTAGAAAGGGGGTACTACAATGAGCAGTTCTTC
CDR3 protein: CASSLERGYYNEQFF

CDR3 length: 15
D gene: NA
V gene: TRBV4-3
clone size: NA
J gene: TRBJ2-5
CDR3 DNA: TGCGCCAGCAGCCAAGATTCAAGCGCGAGATTCACCCAGTACTTC
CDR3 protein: CASSQDSSARFTQYF